This T cell receptor beta chain was retrieved from a study of T cell responses to AZD1222 COVID-19 vaccine. Points from the study as a whole: Reports say nearly half of spike-specific TCRs go after unmutated variant regions. Donors in the cohort were predominantly white British and more often female, and clonal diversity was possibly underestimated. It was only a handful of AZD1222 recipients who were seropositive at baseline. Rises in breadth and depth of Spike-specific TCRs came after two AZD1222 doses.

CDR1 is SGHDT and CDR2 is YYEEEE in the germline V gene. The ends were cut back, 4 bases at V and 3 bases at J, with 8 bases in the middle. The CDR3 extends over 12 amino acids. The data were produced by immunoSEQ multiplex PCR, yet TCRdb's version contains in-frame clones alone and is incomplete. Altogether around 97,000 clones are present, 90% being singletons, with the ten largest covering 4% to 5.5%. A single count supports this clone. Its specificity is unknown. Here the sequenced sample was peripheral blood, taken on day 0 of AZD1222 vaccination. The origin of this receptor is an adult in good health. The chain joins TRBV5-6 to TRBJ2-7; the D is unclear. The CDR3 DNA sequence: TGTGCCAGCAGCCTGAACCACTACGAGCAGTACTTC. Translating gives CASSLNHYEQYF.